Listed below are T cell receptor beta chains from one sample, sequenced in a study of siplizumab effects on memory and regulatory T cells. Their recognized antigens are unknown. Some clones are missing from TCRdb's copy, which holds only in-frame ones; the method was immunoSEQ multiplex PCR. Of over 11,000 clones listed, approximately 49% are singletons. The sample was CFSE-low (dividing) CD4+ T cells sorted from an allogeneic mixed lymphocyte reaction. The receptors derive from a human donor in good health; the cells came from an allogeneic mixed lymphocyte reaction. Both conserved end residues are trimmed from each CDR3. A D gene is named only where the DNA matches it firmly.

TRBV6-6 | TRBD2 | ASRLAAQETQY
TRBV4-1 | TRBD2 | ASNQVERGGFYEQY
TRBV15 | TRBD1 | ATSRGQRQMNTEAF
TRBV2 | - | ASSLRDTQY
TRBV5-5 | - | ASSTRIGGLGTGELF
TRBV20-1 | - | SALGEQPQH
TRBV10-3 | TRBD1 | AITGQVLNGYT
TRBV5-4 | TRBD1 | ASSSQGALQETQY
TRBV7-2 | - | ASSLDHTGVKGDTQY
TRBV6-5 | - | ASRYRASEKLF
TRBV9 | - | ASSVGGGGNYEQY
TRBV6-5 | TRBD1 | ASSNANRGRAF
TRBV6-5 | - | ASSYPRDGALYQY
TRBV18 | - | ASSPSMNTEAF
TRBV19 | - | ASSMEFTTIYGYT
TRBV7-9 | - | ASSLGRSRGYEQY
TRBV5-1 | - | ASSARASGETQY
TRBV5-1 | - | ASSRTGAYEQY
TRBV18 | - | ASSGQMNTEAF
TRBV7-2 | - | ASSLEWEETQY
TRBV5-1 | TRBD1 | ASSPGQTSYNEQF
TRBV10-1 | - | ASASDGFTGELF
TRBV6-6 | TRBD1 | ASSDTGTGTYEQY
TRBV5-1 | - | ASSLGTGDSNQPQH
TRBV6-5 | TRBD1 | ASSPDRGGYEQY
TRBV5-1 | - | ASFASSGANVLT
TRBV19 | TRBD1 | ASSIERGTGRRSGYT